The clone carrying this T cell receptor (beta chain) came up a few times. This record comes from a study of early stage breast cancer tumors. Measured with immunoSEQ multiplex PCR; TCRdb has only the in-frame clones, and not every one. The data hold about 29,000 clones, with 84% observed a single time. What was sequenced was blood. The receptor's source is a person aged 45-65 years with breast cancer.

The CDR3: CASSGLADADTQYF. The CDR3 DNA is TGTGCCAGCAGTGGACTAGCGGATGCAGATACGCAGTATTTT. The chain uses TRBV6-1 and TRBJ2-3; 9 nucleotides agree with TRBD2. Looked up from germline, CDR1 is MNHNS and CDR2 is SASEGT. The V segment lost 4 bases and the J segment 4 bases; nucleotides outside the gene matches: 3. CDR3 length: 14 amino acids.